This T cell receptor (beta chain) emerged from a study of cytomegalovirus exposure and HLA in healthy donors. Of note for this clone: The target antigen is unknown.

V lost 4 bases, J lost 1 base, and 6 bases stayed unmatched. The length of the CDR3 is 16 residues. The germline V gene encodes CDR1 SGHDT and CDR2 YYEEEE. It was with 60 Vbeta and 13 Jbeta primers that the PCR ran. Profiled with immunoSEQ multiplex PCR; TCRdb holds only in-frame clones, not every one. The sample has about 91,000 clones, 85% to 90% seen once. Notes on the study in general: Cytomegalovirus association was assigned to approximately 180 TCR beta chains. Previously analyzed data showed that most TCR beta V segments were productive at a frequency of about 87% or about 30%. Presence/absence analysis assumed near-uniform sequencing depth across donors. Differences between HLA loci emerged in a later analysis of TCR association rates, with DRB1 most and HLA-C fewest.

The receptor was isolated from a man aged 18 to 29 in good health and CMV-seronegative. Sequencing used PBMCs. This chain joins TRBV5-6 and TRBJ2-1; TRBD2 agrees at 9 bases. Here the CDR3 reads CASSLSGSGSYNEQFF. As DNA, the CDR3 is TGTGCCAGCAGCCTTAGCGGGAGTGGTTCCTACAATGAGCAGTTCTTC.